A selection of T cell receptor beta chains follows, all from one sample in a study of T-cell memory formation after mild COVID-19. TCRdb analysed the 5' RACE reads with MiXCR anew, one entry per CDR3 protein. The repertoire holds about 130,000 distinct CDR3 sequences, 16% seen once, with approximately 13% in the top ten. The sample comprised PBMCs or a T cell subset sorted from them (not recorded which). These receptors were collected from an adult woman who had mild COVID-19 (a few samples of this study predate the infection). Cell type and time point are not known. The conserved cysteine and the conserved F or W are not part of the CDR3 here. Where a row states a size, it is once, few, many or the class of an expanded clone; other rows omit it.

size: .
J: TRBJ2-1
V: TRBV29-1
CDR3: SVERDRGAEQF

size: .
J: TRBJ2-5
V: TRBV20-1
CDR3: SATASGRIETQY

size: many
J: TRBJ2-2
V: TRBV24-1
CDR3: ATSDFQRQGLTGELF

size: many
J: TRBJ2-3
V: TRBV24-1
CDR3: ATSRVDTDTQY

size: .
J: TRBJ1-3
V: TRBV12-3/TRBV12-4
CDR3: ASSASDVRRYSGNTIY

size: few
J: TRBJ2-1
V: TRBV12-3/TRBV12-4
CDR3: ASSFGSLNEQF

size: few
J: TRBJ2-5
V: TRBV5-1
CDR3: ASKWLQQETQY

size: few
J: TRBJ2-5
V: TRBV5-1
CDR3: ASSKTGVQETQY

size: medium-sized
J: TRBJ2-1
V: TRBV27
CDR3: ASSPLLRGNEQF

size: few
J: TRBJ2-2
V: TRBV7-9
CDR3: ASSLAEGSGELF

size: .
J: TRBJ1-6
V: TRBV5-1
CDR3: ASSLAEGSSPLH

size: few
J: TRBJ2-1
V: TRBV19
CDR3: ASSIAGGPDEQF

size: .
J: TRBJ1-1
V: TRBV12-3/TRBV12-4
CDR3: ASSLATRPQGGAF

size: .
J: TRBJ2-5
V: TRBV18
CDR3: ASSPSGRQETQY

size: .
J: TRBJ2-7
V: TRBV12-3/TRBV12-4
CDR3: ASGFGDYEQY

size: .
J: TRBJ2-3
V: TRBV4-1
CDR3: ASSQDQGLAGGLVTDTQY

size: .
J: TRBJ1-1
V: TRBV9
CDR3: ASSVALRGNTEAF

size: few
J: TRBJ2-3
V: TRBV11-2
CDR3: ASSLTSVMSTDTQY

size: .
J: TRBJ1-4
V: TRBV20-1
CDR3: SARDTRPGQGSNEKLF

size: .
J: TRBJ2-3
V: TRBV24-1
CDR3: ATSGWAEDTQY

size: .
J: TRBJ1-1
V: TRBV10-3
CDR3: AISLTLLNTEAF

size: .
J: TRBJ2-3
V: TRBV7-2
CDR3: ASRVGGTRTDTQY

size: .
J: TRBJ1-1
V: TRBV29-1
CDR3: SVVGDRENTEAF

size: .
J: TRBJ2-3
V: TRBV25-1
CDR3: ASSESRGTDTQY

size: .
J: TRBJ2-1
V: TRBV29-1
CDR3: RVEQVYDEQF

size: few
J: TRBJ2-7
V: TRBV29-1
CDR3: SVAGTESSYEQY

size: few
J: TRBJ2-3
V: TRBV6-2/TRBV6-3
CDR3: ASRSSGERTDTQY

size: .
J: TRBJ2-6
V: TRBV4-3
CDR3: ASSHEAGAGANVLT

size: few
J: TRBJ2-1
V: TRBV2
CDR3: ASRDLAGGSYNEQF

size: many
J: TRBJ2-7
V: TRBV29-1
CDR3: SVRDSHLTYEQY